This is a list of T cell receptor beta chains from one sample in a study of blood T cell repertoires in COVID-19. The method was immunoSEQ multiplex PCR; TCRdb's version includes in-frame clones alone and lacks a portion of them. The profile shows about 290,000 clones, roughly nine tenths of them singletons. The material sequenced was PBMCs or T cells enriched from blood (not recorded which). These receptors came from a woman aged 40 to 55 who had recovered from COVID-19. Both conserved end residues are part of each CDR3. The order of the fields is V gene, J gene, D gene, clone size, CDR3 DNA, CDR3 protein. The D gene is left open where the match is weak. A clone size is listed for some rows: how often the clone was seen (once, few, many), or a class if it is expanded.

TRBV19	TRBJ1-3	-	-	TGTGCCAGTAGTATAGTTCAGGGGCATTGGGGAAACACCATATATTTT	CASSIVQGHWGNTIYF
TRBV7-9	TRBJ2-1	TRBD2	-	TGTGCCAGCAGCCCATCCTTTAGTGGGACTAAATACAATGAGCAGTTCTTC	CASSPSFSGTKYNEQFF
TRBV10-1	TRBJ2-2	-	-	TGCGCCAGCACTAACGACTACCCTAGGGCCGGGGAGCTGTTTTTT	CASTNDYPRAGELFF
TRBV30	TRBJ1-1	-	-	TGTGCCTGGAGTCGGCCAGGATTTAACACTGAAGCTTTCTTT	CAWSRPGFNTEAFF
TRBV5-4	TRBJ1-2	TRBD1	few	TGTGCCAGCAGTGACTGGACAGGGGGGCTGAGCTACACCTTC	CASSDWTGGLSYTF
TRBV7-9	TRBJ2-1	TRBD2	-	TGTGCCAGCAGCGCCCCCCCAGCGGGGTCCTACAATGAGCAGTTCTTC	CASSAPPAGSYNEQFF
TRBV5-1	TRBJ2-1	TRBD2	-	TGCGCCAGCAGCCAAAGTAGCGGGGGGGCCTACAATGAGCAGTTCTTC	CASSQSSGGAYNEQFF
TRBV6-1	TRBJ2-7	-	-	TGTGCCAGCAGTGAAAGGACGGGACACCCCAGCGAGCAGTACTTC	CASSERTGHPSEQYF
TRBV6-5	TRBJ1-4	TRBD1	-	TGTGCCAGCAGTTTCGGTCGGGCAGGGGGCGGTGAAAAACTGTTTTTT	CASSFGRAGGGEKLFF
TRBV30	TRBJ2-3	TRBD2	once	TGTGCCTGGAGTTTTAGGGCTAGCGGGAGGGCAAGGTCCACAGATACGCAGTATTTT	CAWSFRASGRARSTDTQYF
TRBV6-5	TRBJ2-1	-	-	TGTGCCAGCAGTTGGGGCCGCTACAATGAGCAGTTCTTC	CASSWGRYNEQFF
TRBV18	TRBJ2-1	TRBD1	-	TGTGCCAGCTCACCACGGGACAGGGCTATTAGTGAGCAGTTCTTC	CASSPRDRAISEQFF
TRBV11-2	TRBJ2-7	-	-	TGTGCCAGCAGCTTGCCGAAACCTACCTACGAGCAGTACTTC	CASSLPKPTYEQYF
TRBV19	TRBJ1-2	TRBD1	-	TGTGCCAGTAGTGGACTTCCCGGGACAGGGCCATATGGCTACACCTTC	CASSGLPGTGPYGYTF
TRBV15	TRBJ1-5	-	-	TGTGCCACCAGCAGAGATCGGCAGCCCCAGCATTTT	CATSRDRQPQHF
TRBV3-1/TRBV3-2	TRBJ1-4	TRBD1	-	TGTGCCAGCAGCCGACAGGGGTTTAATGAAAAACTGTTTTTT	CASSRQGFNEKLFF
TRBV4-1	TRBJ1-3	-	-	TGCGCCAGCAGCCAACGGGAGAGCCTGGGTAATTCTGGAAACACCATATATTTT	CASSQRESLGNSGNTIYF
TRBV27	TRBJ2-2	-	-	TGTGCCAGCAGTTTATCGTCGGGGGAGCTGTTTTTT	CASSLSSGELFF
TRBV5-1	TRBJ1-1	-	-	TGCGCCAGCAGCCTGGGCCAACTACCCCTAACTGAAGCTTTCTTT	CASSLGQLPLTEAFF
TRBV9	TRBJ1-2	-	-	TGTGCCAGCAGCGTAGCCCCGGCTAACTATGGCTACACCTTC	CASSVAPANYGYTF